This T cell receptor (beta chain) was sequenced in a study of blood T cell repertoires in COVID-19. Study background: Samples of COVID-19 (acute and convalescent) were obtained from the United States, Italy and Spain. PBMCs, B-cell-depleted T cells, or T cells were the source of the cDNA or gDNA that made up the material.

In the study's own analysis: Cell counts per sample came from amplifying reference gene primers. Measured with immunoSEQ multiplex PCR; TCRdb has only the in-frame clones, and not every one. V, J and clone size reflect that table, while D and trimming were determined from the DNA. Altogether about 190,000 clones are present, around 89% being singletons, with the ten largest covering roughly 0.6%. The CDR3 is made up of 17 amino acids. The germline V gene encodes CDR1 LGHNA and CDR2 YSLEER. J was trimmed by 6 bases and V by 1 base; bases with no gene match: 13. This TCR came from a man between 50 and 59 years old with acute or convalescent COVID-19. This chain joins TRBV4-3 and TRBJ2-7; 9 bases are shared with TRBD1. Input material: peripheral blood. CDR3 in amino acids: CASSQVGDRESLGEQYV. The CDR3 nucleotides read TGCGCCAGCAGCCAAGTTGGGGACAGGGAATCGTTGGGCGAGCAGTACGTC.